One sample yielded the 22 T cell receptor beta chains listed below, sequenced in a study of T cells after yellow fever vaccination. Each CDR3 protein is one row after TCRdb ran MiXCR on the 5' RACE reads. The sample has some 26,000 distinct CDR3 sequences, approximately 3.2% seen once. Sample: PBMCs, either bulk or a sorted T-cell subset (CD4+, CD8+, memory, or dextramer-sorted; not recorded which), taken roughly seven weeks after the first yellow fever vaccination. These TCRs come from a man between 18 and 29 years old who received the YFV17D yellow fever vaccine.

This clonotype was detected many times. J is TRBJ2-7 and V is TRBV29-1; a weak D match, TRBD1 (5 bases). CDR3 length: 14 residues. CDR1 is SQVTM and CDR2 is ANQGSEA in the germline V gene. V was pared by 7 bases and J by 2 bases, with 18 bases between. The CDR3 nucleotides are TGCAGCGGGCTCCGACAGCTAGTTCCCTACGAGCAGTACGTC. It translates to CSGLRQLVPYEQYV.

Many counts were recorded for this clonotype. The chain couples TRBV24-1 to TRBJ2-3; D might be TRBD2 (5 bases). The germline V gene encodes CDR1 KGHDR and CDR2 SFDVKD. V was pared by 8 bases and J by 0 bases, with 11 bases between. CDR3 length: 14 residues. CDR3 coding DNA: TGTGCCACCAAGAGCGGTTCTAGCACAGATACGCAGTATTTT. It translates to CATKSGSSTDTQYF.

This clonotype appeared many times. The genes are TRBV20-1 and TRBJ2-7; D not certain. This CDR3 is built from 13 residues. From germline, CDR1 is DFQATT and CDR2 SNEGSKA (reference sequence). The V and J ends lost 5 bases and 2 bases respectively, with 13 bases between them. The CDR3 DNA reads TGCAGTGCTCGAACGGACGGGCCCTACGAGCAGTACGTC. Translating it yields CSARTDGPYEQYV.

This clonotype was picked up many times. The V gene is TRBV20-1, the J gene TRBJ2-5, with 11 bases that match TRBD2. This CDR3 is 15 amino acids long. J gave up 5 bases and V 0 bases, and 5 bases lay outside the gene matches. Germline V gene data show CDR1 as DFQATT and CDR2 as SNEGSKA (reference sequence). CDR3 DNA sequence: TGCAGTGCTAGAGACGCGACTAGCGGGGCGGAGACCCAGTACTTC. Translating it yields CSARDATSGAETQYF.

This clonotype was counted at least ten times. This sequence joins TRBV5-1 and TRBJ2-5, with TRBD2 as a possible D gene (5 bases). Germline V gene data show CDR1 as SGHRS and CDR2 as YFSETQ. Trimming removed 4 bases at V and 0 bases at J, with 19 bases between. This CDR3 comprises 17 residues. The chain's CDR3 is CASSRELGHENQETQYF. CDR3 sequence (DNA): TGCGCCAGCAGCCGGGAACTAGGTCACGAGAACCAAGAGACCCAGTACTTC. Variable domain in full (rest from reference TRBV5-1 and TRBJ2-5): KAGVTQTPRYLIKTRGQQVTLSCSPISGHRSVSWYQQTPGQGLQFLFEYFSETQRNKGNFPGRFSGRQFSNSRSEMNVSTLELGDSALYLCASSRELGHENQETQYFGPGTRLLVL.

This clonotype showed up many times. CDR3: CASTRDAQNSPLHF. CDR3 sequence (DNA): TGTGCCAGCACCCGGGACGCACAGAATTCACCCCTCCACTTT. The V call is TRBV6-5, the J call TRBJ1-6; TRBD1 might be the D (5 bases). Per the germline V gene, CDR1 is MNHEY and CDR2 is SVGAGI. V was clipped by 7 bases and J by 7 bases, with 14 bases between them. This CDR3 contains 14 residues.

There are many counts of this clonotype. The chain has TRBV7-3 and TRBJ2-7; unclear D gene. The CDR3 totals 13 residues. CDR1 and CDR2 from the germline V gene are SGHTA and FQGTGA. V shed 2 bases and J shed 1 base, with 6 bases lying between them. Here the CDR3 reads CASSLGNSYEQYF. In DNA form, the CDR3 reads TGTGCCAGCAGCTTAGGGAATTCCTACGAGCAGTACTTC.

The sample holds a few counts of this clonotype. The CDR3 sequence: CASNEFGTGGASDTQYF. The CDR3 DNA reads as TGTGCCAGCAACGAGTTTGGGACAGGGGGCGCCTCAGATACGCAGTATTTT. The rearrangement joins TRBV2 to TRBJ2-3; the match to TRBD1 covers 12 bases. Trimming at V came to 7 bases and at J to 4 bases, leaving 12 bases not matched to a gene. The CDR3 sequence is 17 residues long. Germline loops: CDR1 SNHLY, CDR2 FYNNEI.

This clonotype was seen repeatedly, ten times or more. The chain joins TRBV5-4 to TRBJ2-7; TRBD1 is a possible D gene (7 bases). The V end lost 4 bases, the J end lost 2 bases, and 13 bases lay between the germline ends. CDR3 length equals 14 residues. Germline V lookup: CDR1 SGHNT, CDR2 YYREEE (reference sequence). Here the CDR3 reads CASSLAGQTYEQYV. DNA for the CDR3: TGTGCCAGCAGCCTCGCGGGACAGACCTACGAGCAGTACGTC.

By frequency in the sample, this clonotype is medium-sized (0.01 to 0.1%). V usage is TRBV7-3 and J usage is TRBJ1-1, with unresolved D. CDR1 and CDR2 (germline): SGHTA, FQGTGA. This CDR3 has 13 residues. The ends were cut back, 3 bases at V and 1 base at J, with 6 bases in the middle. The CDR3 reads CASSLAGNTEAFF. Written as DNA, the CDR3 is TGTGCCAGCAGCTTGGCAGGGAACACTGAAGCTTTCTTT.

The rearrangement links TRBV3-1 to TRBJ2-5, with a weak D call TRBD2 (5 bases). V shed 8 bases and J shed 3 bases, with 19 bases lying between them. The CDR3 loop spans 15 amino acids. Germline assignment: CDR1 LGHDT and CDR2 YNNKEL (reference sequence). The CDR3 DNA reads TGTGCCAGCTGCCGCGGCCCTAACGGGAAAGAGACCCAGTACTTC. It codes for CASCRGPNGKETQYF.

This clonotype was seen many times. This sequence joins TRBV5-1 and TRBJ2-5, with a tentative D call TRBD2 (6 bases). The CDR3 length is 15 residues. The germline V and J ends were trimmed by 6 bases and 5 bases, with 20 bases remaining between them. Germline CDR1 reads SGHRS; CDR2 reads YFSETQ. The CDR3 protein is CASNGGSGTWETQYF. CDR3 nucleotides: TGCGCCAGCAATGGGGGGTCGGGTACCTGGGAGACCCAGTACTTC.

At least ten counts were recorded for this clonotype. The chain couples TRBV5-5 to TRBJ2-2; possible D gene TRBD1, 5 bases. Germline lookup yields CDR1 SGHKS and CDR2 YYEKEE (reference sequence). CDR3 length equals 17 residues. V was clipped by 2 bases and J by 0 bases, with 14 bases between them. As DNA, the CDR3 is TGTGCCAGCAGCTTATCACCCGCAGGGACGAACACCGGGGAGCTGTTTTTT. Translated, it gives CASSLSPAGTNTGELFF.

The table lists this clonotype with many counts. The chain carries TRBV3-1 and TRBJ2-5; 7 bases are shared with TRBD1. This CDR3 has 14 amino acids. Unmatched junction bases numbered 4, after V lost 3 bases and J lost 3 bases. Germline V lookup: CDR1 LGHDT, CDR2 YNNKEL (reference sequence). The CDR3 coding sequence is TGTGCCAGCAGCCAGGCCGGGACAGAAGAGACCCAGTACTTC. Translating gives CASSQAGTEETQYF.

This clonotype was recorded at least ten times. V is TRBV28 and J is TRBJ1-6, with D possibly TRBD1 on 5 matching bases. This CDR3 is built from 13 residues. Germline CDR1 reads MDHEN; CDR2 reads SYDVKM. V was cut by 7 bases and J by 8 bases, with 12 bases left in between. This chain's CDR3 is CASNRIGDSPLHF. CDR3 in DNA: TGTGCCAGCAACAGGATCGGAGATTCACCCCTCCACTTT.

This clonotype has a count of ten or more. The chain carries TRBV6-2 or TRBV6-3 and TRBJ1-5; D uncertain. V was clipped by 0 bases and J by 3 bases, with 9 bases between them. In germline, CDR1 is MNHEY, CDR2 SVGEGT. This CDR3 contains 15 residues. The CDR3 nucleotides are TGTGCCAGCAGTTACTCGGGGAATACCAATCAGCCCCAGCATTTT. Amino acids: CASSYSGNTNQPQHF.

This clonotype was recorded many times. The J gene is TRBJ2-1, the V gene TRBV7-9, with D perhaps TRBD1 (6 bases). Between the trimmed V and J ends, which lost 0 bases and 8 bases, there was a span of 14 bases. The CDR3 loop spans 15 amino acids. The V gene's germline CDR1 is SEHNR and CDR2 FQNEAQ (reference sequence). This CDR3 reads CASSLARGSFDEQFF. Here the CDR3 DNA reads TGTGCCAGCAGCTTAGCCAGGGGCTCGTTTGATGAGCAGTTCTTC.

The sample holds many counts of this clonotype. The gene calls are TRBV6-5 and TRBJ1-5; D is ambiguous. Trimming took 4 bases from V and 3 from J, leaving 16 bases between them. This CDR3 has 16 residues. Per germline, CDR1 MNHEY and CDR2 SVGAGI. CDR3: CASSFMGSLLNQPQHF. CDR3 DNA: TGTGCCAGCAGTTTTATGGGGTCGTTACTCAATCAGCCCCAGCATTTT.

This clonotype was picked up many times. The chain has TRBV7-2 and TRBJ2-2; D perhaps matches TRBD2 (6 bases). The germline CDR1 and CDR2 sequences are SGHTA and FQGNSA. The V gene lost 4 bases and the J gene lost 0 bases, with 15 bases spanning the gap. This CDR3 spans 17 amino acids. DNA for the CDR3: TGTGCCAGCAGCTCCCCACATAGACTAGCGAACACCGGGGAGCTGTTTTTT. It translates to CASSSPHRLANTGELFF. Complete variable domain (other parts from reference TRBV7-2 and TRBJ2-2): GAGVSQSPSNKVTEKGKDVELRCDPISGHTALYWYRQSLGQGLEFLIYFQGNSAPDKSGLPSDRFSAERTGGSVSTLTIQRTQQEDSAVYLCASSSPHRLANTGELFFGEGSRLTVL.

This clonotype was counted at least ten times. The chain combines TRBV9 with TRBJ2-2, with D tentatively TRBD1 or TRBD2 (6 bases each). In germline, CDR1 is SGDLS, CDR2 YYNGEE. Trimming shortened V by 1 base and J by 2 bases, and 12 bases separated the two germline ends. This CDR3 is built from 16 residues. The DNA for the CDR3 is TGTGCCAGCAGCGTACGGCGGGACATAAACACCGGGGAGCTGTTTTTT. Translation: CASSVRRDINTGELFF.

This clonotype is categorized as medium-sized. The V gene is TRBV4-3, the J gene TRBJ2-6, with unresolved D. Per the germline V gene, CDR1 is LGHNA and CDR2 is YSLEER. The CDR3 extends over 18 amino acids. The V and J ends lost 0 bases and 0 bases respectively, with 12 bases between them. In DNA form, the CDR3 reads TGCGCCAGCAGCCAAGATCGTGCATTCGGCTCTGGGGCCAACGTCCTGACTTTC. This gives the protein CASSQDRAFGSGANVLTF.

This clonotype appeared many times. The rearrangement links TRBV12-3 or TRBV12-4 to TRBJ2-3, with TRBD1 identical over 9 bases. The CDR3 contains 14 residues. With 7 bases clipped from V and 4 bases from J, the junction kept 6 bases outside the gene matches. The CDR3 spells CASKPQGAADTQYF. As DNA, the CDR3 is TGTGCCAGCAAACCACAGGGGGCCGCAGATACGCAGTATTTT.